The 23 T cell receptor beta chains below were found in one sample sequenced in a study of shared clonotypes between healthy human individuals. This table comes from immunoSEQ multiplex PCR, and its TCRdb copy is limited to in-frame clones, with some not included. Here the sample spans around 530,000 clones, roughly 79% being singletons. Input material: PBMCs. The source of these receptors is a woman in her thirties or forties in good health. Some clones in this sample may be carry-over from other donors' samples.

The J gene is TRBJ2-7, the V gene TRBV5-1; TRBD1 matches at 7 bases. Per germline, CDR1 SGHRS and CDR2 YFSETQ. The V and J ends lost 0 bases and 2 bases, in that order; junction bases with no gene match: 8. The CDR3 runs to 16 residues. CDR3 amino acids: CASSLGPTGLTYEQYF. CDR3 DNA: TGCGCCAGCAGCTTGGGACCGACAGGGCTTACCTACGAGCAGTACTTC.

The V and J genes are TRBV15 and TRBJ1-2, with TRBD1 as a possible D gene (5 bases). V lost 1 base and J 6 bases, leaving 9 bases between the germline ends. The germline gives CDR1 LNHNV, CDR2 YYDKDF (reference sequence). The CDR3 has 13 residues. The CDR3 spells CATSRGAGDGYTF. CDR3 nucleotide sequence: TGTGCCACCAGCAGAGGTGCGGGGGATGGCTACACCTTC.

The chain is built from TRBV2 and TRBJ1-2; no definite D call. The germline gives CDR1 SNHLY, CDR2 FYNNEI. CDR3 length equals 11 residues. V gave up 3 bases and J gave up 12 bases, with 11 bases separating them. The CDR3: CASSDRQPDTF. The CDR3 DNA is TGTGCCAGCAGTGATAGGCAGCCCGACACCTTC. The full variable domain, in which reference TRBV2 and TRBJ1-2 provide the parts outside the CDR3, is EPEVTQTPSHQVTQMGQEVILRCVPISNHLYFYWYRQILGQKVEFLVSFYNNEISEKSEIFDDQFSVERPDGSNFTLKIRSTKLEDSAMYFCASSDRQPDTFGSGTRLTVV.

Only one count was recorded for this clone. The same CDR3 arises from other DNA sequences in this sample as well. The chain joins TRBV6-6 to TRBJ2-2, with D maybe TRBD2 (5 bases). The V end lost 5 bases, the J end lost 1 base, and 11 bases lay between the germline ends. The germline V gene has CDR1 MNHNY and CDR2 SVGAGI (reference sequence). The CDR3 spans 15 residues. The CDR3 loop reads CASSGLAGNTGELFF. The CDR3, as DNA: TGTGCCAGCAGTGGACTGGCGGGGAACACCGGGGAGCTGTTTTTT.

V and J are TRBV10-2 and TRBJ2-1; no clear D gene. Between the trimmed V and J ends, which lost 0 bases and 4 bases, there was a span of 7 bases. The CDR3 spans 14 residues. Per germline, CDR1 WSHSY and CDR2 SAAADI. CDR3 coding DNA: TGCGCCAGCAGTGAGTCCACCCGTTACAATGAGCAGTTCTTC. This encodes CASSESTRYNEQFF.

About this clone itself: This probably arose from a read error, given a far larger clone one base away. This sample also contains other DNA sequences that code for the same CDR3. The V and J genes are TRBV6-6 and TRBJ1-5; D gene ambiguous. CDR1 and CDR2 (germline): MNHNY, SVGAGI (reference sequence). V was cut by 0 bases and J by 7 bases, with 13 bases left in between. The CDR3 sequence is 15 residues long. CDR3 coding DNA: TGTGCCAGCAGTTACTCGAGCAGTCCAAACCAGCCCCAGCATTTT. Amino acids: CASSYSSSPNQPQHF.

V is TRBV5-1 and J is TRBJ2-1, with D perhaps assigned TRBD1 or TRBD2 (7 bases each). V was pared by 0 bases and J by 8 bases, with 15 bases between. Germline V CDR1 and CDR2: SGHRS, YFSETQ. The CDR3 extends over 15 amino acids. DNA of the CDR3: TGCGCCAGCAGCTTGGGAATGACAGGGAGGGATGAGCAGTTCTTC. Translation gives CASSLGMTGRDEQFF.

The rearrangement uses TRBV5-6 and TRBJ1-2; D gene uncertain. The germline CDR1 and CDR2 sequences are SGHDT and YYEEEE. V dropped 1 base and J dropped 7 bases, with 11 bases sitting between them. This CDR3 is built from 13 residues. As DNA, the CDR3 is TGTGCCAGCAGCTTGTGGGGAGGTGGTGGCTACACCTTC. Protein: CASSLWGGGGYTF.

The V call is TRBV18, the J call TRBJ1-2; perhaps TRBD1 as D (6 bases). From germline, CDR1 is KGHSH and CDR2 LQKENI. The CDR3 loop spans 14 amino acids. V dropped 2 bases and J dropped 0 bases, with 7 bases sitting between them. In nucleotides, the CDR3 is TGTGCCAGCTCACCAAGGGACACTAACTATGGCTACACCTTC. Translation gives CASSPRDTNYGYTF.

The rearrangement links TRBV5-4 to TRBJ2-7, with D uncertain. This CDR3 contains 14 residues. The V and J ends lost 3 bases and 2 bases respectively, with 12 bases between them. Germline assignment: CDR1 SGHNT and CDR2 YYREEE (reference sequence). In DNA form, the CDR3 reads TGTGCCAGCAGCTCCTCGTTCGGACCCTACGAGCAGTACTTC. Translated: CASSSSFGPYEQYF.

CDR3 sequence reads: CASSLSARSVSYEQYF. CDR3 sequence (DNA): TGTGCCAGCAGCTTGTCTGCCAGGTCGGTCTCCTACGAGCAGTACTTC. The chain recombines TRBV5-5 with TRBJ2-7; no firm D call. The V gene lost 1 base and the J gene lost 0 bases, with 14 bases spanning the gap. CDR1 is SGHKS, CDR2 YYEKEE, per germline (reference sequence). There are 16 residues in the CDR3.

The V and J genes are TRBV2 and TRBJ2-3, with 7 bases fitting TRBD2. This CDR3 is built from 15 residues. From germline, CDR1 is SNHLY and CDR2 FYNNEI. V dropped 3 bases and J dropped 4; count of bases not matched to a gene: 7. The CDR3 DNA sequence: TGTGCCAGCAGTGACGCGGGAGTACGTTCAGATACGCAGTATTTT. This sequence encodes CASSDAGVRSDTQYF. Combining the CDR3 with reference TRBV2 and TRBJ2-3 gives the whole variable domain EPEVTQTPSHQVTQMGQEVILRCVPISNHLYFYWYRQILGQKVEFLVSFYNNEISEKSEIFDDQFSVERPDGSNFTLKIRSTKLEDSAMYFCASSDAGVRSDTQYFGPGTRLTVL.

The rearrangement links TRBV7-9 to TRBJ2-6; D assignment may be TRBD1 or TRBD2 (5 bases each). V lost 7 bases, J lost 2 bases, and 15 bases lay in between. The CDR3 loop spans 16 amino acids. Germline CDR1 and CDR2: SEHNR and FQNEAQ (reference sequence). The CDR3 here is CASILGAGTGANVLTF. Written as DNA, the CDR3 is TGTGCCAGCATCCTCGGGGCAGGGACTGGGGCCAACGTCCTGACTTTC.

A few counts support this clone. V and J are TRBV5-1 and TRBJ2-1, with TRBD2 matching over 13 bases. The germline CDR1 and CDR2 sequences are SGHRS and YFSETQ. The V and J ends lost 6 bases and 9 bases, in that order; junction bases with no gene match: 9. The CDR3 extends over 15 amino acids. The DNA of the CDR3 is TGCGCCAGCACCCCGGTACTAGCGGGAGGGACTGAGCAGTTCTTC. Amino acid sequence: CASTPVLAGGTEQFF.

This chain uses TRBV6-6 with TRBJ1-1, with 11 bases that match TRBD1. Losses at the gene ends were 8 bases for V and 7 bases for J; bases not matched to a gene: 12. CDR1 and CDR2 (germline): MNHNY, SVGAGI (reference sequence). The CDR3 has 15 amino acids. The CDR3 DNA reads as TGTGCCAGCCGACCAGGACAGGGGGCAATCGGTGAAGCTTTCTTT. Translated, it gives CASRPGQGAIGEAFF.

This chain links TRBV7-9 with TRBJ2-5; perhaps D is TRBD1 or TRBD2 (6 bases each). This CDR3 region has 16 residues. In germline, CDR1 is SEHNR, CDR2 FQNEAQ (reference sequence). V was pared by 3 bases and J by 4 bases, with 18 bases between. CDR3 nucleotide sequence: TGTGCCAGCAGCTTGACGGGAGCGAGAGGGGGAGAGACCCAGTACTTC. It encodes CASSLTGARGGETQYF.

In this sample, this clone turned up many times. This specimen includes other DNA sequences encoding the same CDR3. The rearrangement joins TRBV5-4 to TRBJ2-3; 15 positions agree with TRBD2. V trimming: 0 bases; J trimming: 6 bases; junction bases outside the gene matches: 2. The CDR3 loop spans 16 amino acids. CDR1 and CDR2 (germline): SGHNT, YYREEE (reference sequence). The chain's CDR3 is CASSLGTSGRADTQYF. CDR3 nucleotide sequence: TGTGCCAGCAGCTTGGGGACTAGCGGGAGGGCGGATACGCAGTATTTT.

In its sample, this clone was seen once. CDR3 sequence: CASSNTGGEETQYF. CDR3 nucleotides: TGCGCCAGCAGCAACACAGGGGGGGAAGAGACCCAGTACTTC. This sequence joins TRBV5-1 and TRBJ2-5, with D possibly TRBD1 on 8 matching bases. The V and J ends lost 4 bases and 3 bases respectively, with 13 bases between them. Germline values: CDR1 SGHRS, CDR2 YFSETQ. This CDR3 is 14 amino acids long.

The chain joins TRBV19 to TRBJ2-1, with 12 bases fitting TRBD2. The junction had 4 bases not matched to a gene; V was cut back by 1 base and J by 6 bases. The CDR3 totals 16 residues. Germline-derived CDR1 and CDR2 are LNHDA and SQIVND (reference sequence). The CDR3 nucleotides are TGTGCCAGTAGTATAGCTGGACTAGCGGGACCCAATGAGCAGTTCTTC. The encoded protein is CASSIAGLAGPNEQFF. The entire variable domain, with the rest obtained from reference TRBV19 and TRBJ2-1, is as follows: DGGITQSPKYLFRKEGQNVTLSCEQNLNHDAMYWYRQDPGQGLRLIYYSQIVNDFQKGDIAEGYSVSREKKESFPLTVTSAQKNPTAFYLCASSIAGLAGPNEQFFGPGTRLTVL.

The genes are TRBV28 and TRBJ1-2, with a tentative D call TRBD1 (6 bases). The CDR3 consists of 13 residues. Trimming left V 5 bases short and J 8 bases short, with 15 bases between. Germline V gives CDR1 MDHEN, CDR2 SYDVKM. The CDR3 region has the DNA TGTGCCAGCAGTCCAGGACAGCGAAGGGGCTACACCTTC. Protein: CASSPGQRRGYTF.

This chain connects TRBV14 to TRBJ1-4, with D unclear. Between the trimmed V and J ends, which lost 1 base and 4 bases, there was a span of 10 bases. The CDR3 covers 15 residues. CDR1 is SGHDN, CDR2 FVKESK, per germline. This CDR3 is CASSQGLGFNEKLFF. The CDR3 nucleotides read TGTGCCAGCAGCCAAGGTTTAGGATTTAATGAAAAACTGTTTTTT.

A word on this clone: Germline and junction disagree at one end, which may indicate a read error. This chain uses TRBV28 with TRBJ2-6, with a weak D call TRBD2 (6 bases). The CDR3 extends over 14 amino acids. Looked up from germline, CDR1 is MDHEN and CDR2 is SYDVKM. Written as DNA, the CDR3 is TGTGCCATCGGAGGGGCAGCCGGGGCCAACGTCCCGACTTTC. It translates to CAIGGAAGANVPTF. The full variable domain, with the rest looked up from reference TRBV28 and TRBJ2-6, is DVKVTQSSRYLVKRTGEKVFLECVQDMDHENMFWYRQDPGLGLRLIYFSYDVKMKEKGDIPEGYSVSREKKERFSLILESASTNQTSMYLCAIGGAAGANVPTFGAGSRLTVL.

V usage is TRBV6-6 and J usage is TRBJ2-7; 7 bases map to TRBD2. Germline lookup yields CDR1 MNHNY and CDR2 SVGAGI (reference sequence). V gave up 4 bases and J gave up 4 bases; unmatched junction bases: 7. The CDR3 spans 14 residues. CDR3: CASSWGGARYEQYF. CDR3 DNA sequence: TGTGCCAGCAGTTGGGGAGGGGCGCGGTACGAGCAGTACTTC.